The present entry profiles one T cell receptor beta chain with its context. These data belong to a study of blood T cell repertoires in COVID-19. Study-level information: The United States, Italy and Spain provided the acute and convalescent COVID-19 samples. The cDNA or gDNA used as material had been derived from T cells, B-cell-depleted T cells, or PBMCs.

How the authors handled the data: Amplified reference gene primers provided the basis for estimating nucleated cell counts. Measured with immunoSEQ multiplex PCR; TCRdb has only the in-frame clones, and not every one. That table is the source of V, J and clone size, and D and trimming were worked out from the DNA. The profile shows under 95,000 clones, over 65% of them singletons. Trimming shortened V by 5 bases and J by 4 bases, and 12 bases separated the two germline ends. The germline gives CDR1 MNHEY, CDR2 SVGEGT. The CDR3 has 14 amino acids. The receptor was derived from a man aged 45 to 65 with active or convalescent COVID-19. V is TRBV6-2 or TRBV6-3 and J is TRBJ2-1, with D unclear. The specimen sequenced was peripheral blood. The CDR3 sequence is CASSTHGIYNEQFF. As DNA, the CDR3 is TGTGCCAGCAGTACCCACGGTATATACAATGAGCAGTTCTTC.